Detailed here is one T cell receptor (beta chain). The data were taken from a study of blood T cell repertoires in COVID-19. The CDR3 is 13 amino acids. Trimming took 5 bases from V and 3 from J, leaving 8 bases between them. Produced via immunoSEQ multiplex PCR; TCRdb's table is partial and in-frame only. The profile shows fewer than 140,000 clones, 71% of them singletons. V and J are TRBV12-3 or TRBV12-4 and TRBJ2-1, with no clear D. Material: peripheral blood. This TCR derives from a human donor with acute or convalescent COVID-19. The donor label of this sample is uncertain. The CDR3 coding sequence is TGTGCCAGCAGTCCCGCAGTCTACAATGAGCAGTTCTTC. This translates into CASSPAVYNEQFF.